This record concerns one TCR beta chain sequence. Its antigen is still unknown. This specimen belongs to a study of cytomegalovirus exposure and HLA in healthy donors. Regarding the study as a whole: In a later analysis, V- and J-gene trimming of beta chains associated with a DCLRE1C missense variant, replicated independently. TCR beta sequences reportedly predicted most subjects' HLA-A and HLA-B alleles accurately. No immune exposure information besides CMV serostatus was available.

The V and J ends lost 2 bases and 9 bases respectively, with 17 bases between them. Germline V gene lookup returns CDR1 MNHEY and CDR2 SMNVEV (reference sequence). This CDR3 contains 16 residues. Primers for the PCR totalled 60 Vbeta and 13 Jbeta. Some clones are missing from TCRdb's copy, which holds only in-frame ones; the method was immunoSEQ multiplex PCR. Of about 140,000 clones detected, 60% to 80% appear once; the ten largest clones hold 1.5% to 2%. The chain recombines TRBV27 with TRBJ1-6; a possible D gene is TRBD1 (5 bases). The source material was PBMCs. The TCR was taken from a female donor in good health and CMV-seronegative. CDR3 in amino acids: CASSLQGRGLSSPLHF. In DNA, the CDR3 is TGTGCCAGCAGTTTACAGGGACGGGGACTAAGTTCACCCCTCCACTTT.